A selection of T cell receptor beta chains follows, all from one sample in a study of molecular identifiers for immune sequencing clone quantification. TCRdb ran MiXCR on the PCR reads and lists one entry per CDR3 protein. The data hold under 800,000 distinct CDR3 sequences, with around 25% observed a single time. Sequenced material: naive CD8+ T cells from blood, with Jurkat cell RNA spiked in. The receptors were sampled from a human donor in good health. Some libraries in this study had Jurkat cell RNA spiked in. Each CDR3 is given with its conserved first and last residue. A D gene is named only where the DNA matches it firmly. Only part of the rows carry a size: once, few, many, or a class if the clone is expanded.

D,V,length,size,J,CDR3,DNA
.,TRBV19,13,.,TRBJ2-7,CASSITDSYEQYF,TGTGCCAGTAGTATCACGGACTCCTACGAGCAGTACTTC
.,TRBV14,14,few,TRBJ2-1,CASSPTGPSDEQFF,TGTGCCAGCAGCCCAACCGGGCCTTCGGATGAGCAGTTCTTC
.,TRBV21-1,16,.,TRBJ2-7,CASSLRQGISSYEQYF,TGTGCCAGCAGCCTTAGACAGGGAATAAGCTCCTACGAGCAGTACTTC
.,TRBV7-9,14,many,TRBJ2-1,CASSLEGNYNEQFF,TGTGCCAGCAGCTTAGAAGGCAACTACAATGAGCAGTTCTTC
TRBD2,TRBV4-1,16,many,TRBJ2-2,CASSQGLAGRSGELFF,TGCGCCAGCAGCCAGGGACTAGCGGGACGGTCCGGGGAGCTGTTTTTT
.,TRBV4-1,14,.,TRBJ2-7,CASSQATLRVEQYF,TGCGCCAGCAGCCAAGCAACTTTAAGGGTCGAGCAGTACTTC
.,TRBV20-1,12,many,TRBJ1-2,CSALPINYGYTF,TGCAGTGCTCTTCCCATTAACTATGGCTACACCTTC
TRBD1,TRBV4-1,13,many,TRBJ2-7,CASSHRQGYEQYF,TGCGCCAGCAGCCACCGACAGGGGTACGAGCAGTACTTC
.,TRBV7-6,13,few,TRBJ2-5,CASSLEVEETQYF,TGTGCCAGCAGCTTAGAGGTGGAAGAGACCCAGTACTTC
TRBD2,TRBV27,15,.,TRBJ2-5,CASSLWGGDKETQYF,TGTGCCAGCAGTTTATGGGGGGGGGATAAAGAGACCCAGTACTTC
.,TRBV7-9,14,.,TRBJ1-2,CASSPTEANYGYTF,TGTGCCAGCAGCCCGACGGAAGCTAACTATGGCTACACCTTC
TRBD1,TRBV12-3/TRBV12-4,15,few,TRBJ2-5,CASSGQASGKETQYF,TGTGCCAGCAGCGGACAGGCCTCTGGAAAGGAGACCCAGTACTTC
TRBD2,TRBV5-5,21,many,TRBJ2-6,CASSLARLAGGVRSGANVLTF,TGTGCCAGCAGCTTGGCCCGTCTTGCGGGAGGTGTCCGCTCTGGGGCCAACGTCCTGACTTTC
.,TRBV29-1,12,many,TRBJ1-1,CSVRVMNTEAFF,TGCAGCGTCCGAGTTATGAACACTGAAGCTTTCTTT
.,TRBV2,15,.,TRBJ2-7,CASSGGRKGACEQYF,TGTGCCAGCAGCGGGGGCCGAAAAGGCGCCTGCGAGCAGTACTTC
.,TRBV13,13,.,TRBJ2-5,CASSTWNQAPPYF,TGTGCCAGCAGCACGTGGAACCAAGCGCCCCCGTACTTC
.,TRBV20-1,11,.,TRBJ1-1,CSASLFTEASF,TGCAGTGCTAGTCTGTTCACTGAAGCTTCCTTT
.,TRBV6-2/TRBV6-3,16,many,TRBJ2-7,CASSYSVVSSSYEQYF,TGTGCCAGCAGTTACTCGGTCGTCAGTAGCTCCTACGAGCAGTACTTC
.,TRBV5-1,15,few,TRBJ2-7,CASSRDRTDPYEQYF,TGCGCCAGCAGCCGTGACCGGACAGACCCCTACGAGCAGTACTTC
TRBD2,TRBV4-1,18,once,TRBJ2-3,CASRRQESGRPSTDTQYF,TGCGCCAGCCGCCGTCAGGAAAGCGGGAGGCCTTCCACAGATACGCAGTATTTT
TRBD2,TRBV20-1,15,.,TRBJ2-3,CSAPVVAGGPSTQYF,TGCAGTGCCCCGGTGGTAGCGGGAGGCCCGAGTACGCAGTATTTT
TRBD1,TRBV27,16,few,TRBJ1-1,CASSFRPQGRAAEAFF,TGTGCCAGCAGTTTCCGTCCACAGGGGCGGGCCGCTGAAGCTTTCTTT
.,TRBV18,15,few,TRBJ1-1,CASSPRTTGDTEAFF,TGTGCCAGCTCACCCCGGACAACGGGGGACACTGAAGCTTTCTTT
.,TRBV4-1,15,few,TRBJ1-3,CASSQAPARGNTIYF,TGCGCCAGCAGCCAAGCCCCGGCGAGGGGCAACACCATATATTTT
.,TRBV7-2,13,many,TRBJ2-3,CASSSLGADTQYF,TGTGCCAGCAGCTCGCTCGGGGCAGATACGCAGTATTTT
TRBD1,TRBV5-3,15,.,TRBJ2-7,CASNQGGTGNYEQYF,TGTGCCAGCAACCAAGGGGGGACAGGGAACTACGAGCAGTACTTC
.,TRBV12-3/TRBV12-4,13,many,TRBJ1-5,CASCLGSDQPQHF,TGTGCCAGCTGTTTGGGGTCGGATCAGCCCCAGCATTTT
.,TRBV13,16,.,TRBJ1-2,CASSSTAPQFDYGYTF,TGTGCCAGCAGCTCGACGGCACCGCAGTTTGACTATGGCTACACCTTC
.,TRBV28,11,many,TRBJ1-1,CASRGATEAFF,TGTGCCAGCAGGGGGGCGACTGAAGCTTTCTTT
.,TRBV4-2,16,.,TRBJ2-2,CASSQDLILESGELFF,TGTGCCAGCAGCCAAGATCTAATTCTAGAGAGCGGGGAGCTGTTTTTT
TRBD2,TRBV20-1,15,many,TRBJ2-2,CSAAHGTSGNGELFF,TGCAGTGCTGCTCACGGGACTAGCGGTAACGGGGAGCTGTTTTTT
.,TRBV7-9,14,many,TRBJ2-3,CASSTWDSTDTQYF,TGTGCCAGCAGCACCTGGGACAGCACAGATACGCAGTATTTT
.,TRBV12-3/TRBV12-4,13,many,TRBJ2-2,CASSPANTGELFF,TGTGCCAGCAGTCCAGCGAACACCGGGGAGCTGTTTTTT
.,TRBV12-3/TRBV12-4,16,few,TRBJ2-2,CASSNYGGPRFGELFF,TGTGCCAGCAGTAACTATGGAGGGCCACGATTCGGGGAGCTGTTTTTT
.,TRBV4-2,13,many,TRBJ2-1,CASSPEVRDEQFF,TGTGCCAGCAGTCCGGAAGTTCGGGATGAGCAGTTCTTC
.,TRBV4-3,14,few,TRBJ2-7,CASSQLGSTYEQYF,TGCGCCAGCAGCCAACTGGGCAGTACCTACGAGCAGTACTTC
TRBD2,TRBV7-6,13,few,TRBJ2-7,CASRLAGGNEQYF,TGTGCCAGCCGACTAGCGGGAGGCAACGAGCAGTACTTC
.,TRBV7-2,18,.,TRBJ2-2,CASSLEEGRAEHTGELFF,TGTGCCAGCAGCTTAGAGGAGGGCCGTGCGGAGCACACCGGGGAGCTGTTTTTT
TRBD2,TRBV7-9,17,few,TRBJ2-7,CASSLRTSGNSSYEQYF,TGTGCCAGCAGCTTACGAACTAGCGGGAATAGCTCCTACGAGCAGTACTTC